A single T cell receptor (beta chain) is shown here with its context. Its antigen is unknown. Produced via immunoSEQ multiplex PCR; TCRdb's table is partial and in-frame only. The sample records under 80,000 clones, about 90% being singletons. The data are from a study of cytomegalovirus exposure and HLA in healthy donors. Study overall: The platform used for the 120 or so validation repertoires matched that of the approximately 670 first-cohort repertoires, a later analysis reported.

CDR1 and CDR2 from the germline V gene are GTSNPN and SVGIG (reference sequence). CDR3 size: 13 residues. With 8 bases clipped from V and 10 bases from J, the junction kept 13 bases outside the gene matches. Study findings and constraints: There were a few CMV-associated chains whose specificity for CMV antigens was confirmed in vitro. The investigators catalogued 150 or so TCR beta chains as cytomegalovirus-associated.

The clonotype was recovered from a woman between 18 and 30 years old in good health and CMV-seronegative. The specimen was PBMCs. This sequence joins TRBV30 and TRBJ2-3; 9 nucleotides line up with TRBD2. The CDR3 protein is CAVVLAGSRPQYF. CDR3 nucleotides: TGTGCCGTCGTACTAGCGGGTTCTCGTCCGCAGTATTTT.